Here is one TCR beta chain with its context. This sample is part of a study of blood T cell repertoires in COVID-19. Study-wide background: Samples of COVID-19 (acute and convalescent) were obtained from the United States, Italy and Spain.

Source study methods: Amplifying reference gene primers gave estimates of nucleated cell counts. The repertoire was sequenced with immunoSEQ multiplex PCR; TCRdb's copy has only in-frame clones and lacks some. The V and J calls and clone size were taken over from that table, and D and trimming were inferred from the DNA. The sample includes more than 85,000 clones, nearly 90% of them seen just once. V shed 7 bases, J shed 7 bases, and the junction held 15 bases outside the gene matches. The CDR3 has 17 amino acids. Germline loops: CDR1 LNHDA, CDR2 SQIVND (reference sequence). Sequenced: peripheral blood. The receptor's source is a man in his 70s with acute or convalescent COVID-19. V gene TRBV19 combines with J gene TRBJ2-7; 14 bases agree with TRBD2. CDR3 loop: CASKGRLAGGPAVEQYF. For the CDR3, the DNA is TGTGCCAGTAAAGGGAGACTAGCGGGGGGGCCTGCGGTGGAGCAGTACTTC.